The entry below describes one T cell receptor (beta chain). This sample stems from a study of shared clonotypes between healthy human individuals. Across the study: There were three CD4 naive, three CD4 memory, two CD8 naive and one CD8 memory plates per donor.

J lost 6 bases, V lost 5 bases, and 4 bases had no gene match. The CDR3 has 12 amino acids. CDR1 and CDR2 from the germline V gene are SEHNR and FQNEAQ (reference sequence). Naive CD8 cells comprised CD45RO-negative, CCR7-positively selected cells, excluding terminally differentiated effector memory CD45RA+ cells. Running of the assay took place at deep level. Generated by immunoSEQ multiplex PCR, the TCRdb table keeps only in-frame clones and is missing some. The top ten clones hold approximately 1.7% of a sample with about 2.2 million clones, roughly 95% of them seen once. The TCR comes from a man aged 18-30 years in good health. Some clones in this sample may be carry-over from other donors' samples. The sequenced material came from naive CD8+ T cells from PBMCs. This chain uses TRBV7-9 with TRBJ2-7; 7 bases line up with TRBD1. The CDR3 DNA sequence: TGTGCCAGCAGCCAACAGGGGACCGAGCAGTACTTC. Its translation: CASSQQGTEQYF.